This T cell receptor beta chain was captured in a study of cytomegalovirus exposure and HLA in healthy donors. Study conclusions and caveats: According to the study, 180 or so TCR beta chains were cytomegalovirus-associated. Among the CMV-associated chains, three were confirmed in vitro as specific for CMV antigens.

Details on this clone: The antigen remains unidentified.

Researchers ran the PCR with 60 Vbeta and 13 Jbeta primers. Generated by immunoSEQ multiplex PCR, the TCRdb table keeps only in-frame clones and is missing some. The sample records some 140,000 clones, roughly four fifths being singletons. The CDR3 consists of 17 residues. Germline V gives CDR1 LNHNV, CDR2 YYDKDF (reference sequence). J lost 2 bases, V lost 8 bases, and 15 bases had no gene match. The sample was PBMCs. This clonotype was sampled from a woman in her 50s in good health and CMV-seropositive. The V call is TRBV15, the J call TRBJ1-5, with TRBD1 identical over 7 bases. The CDR3, as DNA: TGTGCCACCCGAAGGCTGGAACAGGGGCCGGGCAATCAGCCCCAGCATTTT. Translation: CATRRLEQGPGNQPQHF.